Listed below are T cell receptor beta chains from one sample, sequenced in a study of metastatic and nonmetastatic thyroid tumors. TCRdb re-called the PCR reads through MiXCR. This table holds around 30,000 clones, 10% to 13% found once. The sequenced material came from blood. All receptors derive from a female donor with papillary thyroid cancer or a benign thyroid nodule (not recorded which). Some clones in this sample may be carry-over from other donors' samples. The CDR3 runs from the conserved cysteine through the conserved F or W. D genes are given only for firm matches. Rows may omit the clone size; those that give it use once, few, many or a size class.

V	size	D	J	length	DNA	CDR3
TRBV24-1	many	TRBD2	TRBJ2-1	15	TGTGCCACCAGTGACTCCGGGGCGGGAGCCAATGAGCAGTTCTTC	CATSDSGAGANEQFF
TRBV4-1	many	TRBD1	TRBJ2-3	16	TGCGCCAGCAGCCAAAAAACAGGGGCCACTACAGATACGCAGTATTTC	CASSQKTGATTDTQYF
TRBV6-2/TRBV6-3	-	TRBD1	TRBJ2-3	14	TGTGAAAGCAGTTCCGGGACAGGGACAGATACGCAGTATTTT	CESSSGTGTDTQYF
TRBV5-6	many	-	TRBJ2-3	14	TGTGCCAGCAGCTTCGGACGGCGGACAGATACGCAGTATTTT	CASSFGRRTDTQYF
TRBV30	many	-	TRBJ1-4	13	TGTGCCTGGAGTTCCTGGAGAGGTGAAAAACTGTTTTTT	CAWSSWRGEKLFF
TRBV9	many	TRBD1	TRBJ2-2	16	TGTGCCAGCAGCGTAGCAACAGGGGGCATCACCGGGGAGCTGTTTTTT	CASSVATGGITGELFF
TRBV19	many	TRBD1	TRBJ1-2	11	TGTGCCAGTTCGGACAGGGAAATATACACCTTC	CASSDREIYTF
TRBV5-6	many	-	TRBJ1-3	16	TGTGCCAGCAGCTACAGGGCTCCCTCCTCTGGAAGCACCATATATTTT	CASSYRAPSSGSTIYF
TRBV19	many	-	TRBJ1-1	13	TGTGCCAGTAGTTTCACACGAGGCGCTGAAGCTTTCTTT	CASSFTRGAEAFF
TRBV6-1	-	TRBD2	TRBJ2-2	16	TGTGCCAGCAGGTTGACTAGCGGGGGGGCCGACGGGGAGCCGTTTTTT	CASRLTSGGADGEPFF
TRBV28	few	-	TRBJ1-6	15	TGTGCCAGCAGTCCACCGGGACGGGGGGATTCACCCCTCCACTTT	CASSPPGRGDSPLHF
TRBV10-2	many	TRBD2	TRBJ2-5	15	TGCGCCAGCAGTCTAGCGGGATGGGGCGGTGAGACCCAGTACTTC	CASSLAGWGGETQYF
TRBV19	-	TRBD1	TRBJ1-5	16	TGTCCCAGTTCCTATCGAGCAGGGGGAAGCAATCAACCCCAGCATTTT	CPSSYRAGGSNQPQHF
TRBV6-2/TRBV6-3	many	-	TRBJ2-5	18	TGTGCCAGCAGTTATAACCTACGACTAGGGAAGGATCAAGAGACCCAGTACTTC	CASSYNLRLGKDQETQYF
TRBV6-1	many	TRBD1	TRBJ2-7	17	TGTGCCAGCAGATCGACCCTTGGGGACAGGGGGCGTCGAGAGCAGTACTTC	CASRSTLGDRGRREQYF
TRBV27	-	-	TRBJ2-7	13	TGTGCCAGCTCTTGGGGTGTTCCCTACGAGCAGTACTTC	CASSWGVPYEQYF
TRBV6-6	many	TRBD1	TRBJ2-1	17	TGTGCCAGCAGTTACCGACGAACAGGGGTCACCTACAATGAGCAGTTCTTC	CASSYRRTGVTYNEQFF
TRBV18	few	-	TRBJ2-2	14	TGTGCCAGCTCACCATTAGGGAACACCGGGGAGCTGTTTTTT	CASSPLGNTGELFF
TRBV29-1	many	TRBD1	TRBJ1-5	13	TGCAGCGTAGAAGGACAGGACCGAAAGACCCAGCATTTT	CSVEGQDRKTQHF
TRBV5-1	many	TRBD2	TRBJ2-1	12	TGCGCCAGCAGCGTGGGGGGGAATGAGCAGTTCTTC	CASSVGGNEQFF
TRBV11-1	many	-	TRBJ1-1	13	TGTGCCAGCAGCTTAGTCGCGAACACTGAAGCTTTCTTT	CASSLVANTEAFF
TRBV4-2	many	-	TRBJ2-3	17	TGTGCCAGCAGCCAAAACTGGGAGACCCAGGTAGGGGGGACGCAGTATTTT	CASSQNWETQVGGTQYF
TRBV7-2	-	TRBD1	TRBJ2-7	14	TGTGCCAGCAGCTTAGAGACAGGGGGGTACGAGCAGTACTTC	CASSLETGGYEQYF
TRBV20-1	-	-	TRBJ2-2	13	TGTAGTGCTAGCGAACAGAGCACCGGGGAGCTGTTTTTT	CSASEQSTGELFF
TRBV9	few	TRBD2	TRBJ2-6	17	TGTGCCAGCAGCTCTCAAGCCGGGGGGGCTGGGGCCAACGTCCTGACTTTC	CASSSQAGGAGANVLTF
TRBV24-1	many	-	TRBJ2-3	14	TGTGCCACCTCAGAATCCGGTAGCACAGATACGCAGTATTTT	CATSESGSTDTQYF
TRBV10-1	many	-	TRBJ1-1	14	TGCGCCAGCAGTCAGGACAGCATGAACACTGAAGCTTTCTTT	CASSQDSMNTEAFF
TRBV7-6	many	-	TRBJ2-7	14	TGTGCCAGCAGCTTAGCCCCAGGGAGCAACGAGCAGTACTTC	CASSLAPGSNEQYF
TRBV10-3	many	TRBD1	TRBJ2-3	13	TGTGCCACGAAGGGACAGGGTCTGGATACGCAGTATTTT	CATKGQGLDTQYF
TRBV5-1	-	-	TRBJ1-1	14	TGCGCCAGCAGCTTTAGTACAGGGAACACTGAAGCTTTCTTT	CASSFSTGNTEAFF
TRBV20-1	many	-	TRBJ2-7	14	TGCAGTGCTAATCCCCTAAGGGGATCCTACGAGCAGTACTTC	CSANPLRGSYEQYF
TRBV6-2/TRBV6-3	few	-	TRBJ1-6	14	TGTGCCAGCAGTGAAGGATCTTCATATTCACCCCTCCACTTT	CASSEGSSYSPLHF
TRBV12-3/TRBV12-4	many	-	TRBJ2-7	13	TGTGCCAGCAGTTTTGGCCAGTCCTACGAGCAGTACTTC	CASSFGQSYEQYF
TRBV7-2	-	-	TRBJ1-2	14	TGTGCCAGCAGCGAAGACGGGGCAGCTTATGGCTACACATTC	CASSEDGAAYGYTF
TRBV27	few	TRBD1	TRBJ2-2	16	TGTGCCAGCACGGAATGGGTAGGGGGCAACACCTGGGAGCTGTTTTTT	CASTEWVGGNTWELFF
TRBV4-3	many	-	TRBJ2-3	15	TGCGCCAGCAGCCAAGGGGAGGACAGGTCAGATACGCAGTATTTT	CASSQGEDRSDTQYF
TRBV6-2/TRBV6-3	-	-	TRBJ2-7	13	TGTGCCAGCAGCTGGAATGGAAGTGTGGTTTATTACTTC	CASSWNGSVVYYF
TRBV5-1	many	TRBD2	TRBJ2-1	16	TGCGCCAGCAGCAGGGGACTAGCGGGAGGAGCGAATGAGCAGTTCTTC	CASSRGLAGGANEQFF
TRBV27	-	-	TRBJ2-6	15	TGTGCCAGTGGGGACATGGGGGATGGGGCCAACGTCCTGACTTTC	CASGDMGDGANVLTF
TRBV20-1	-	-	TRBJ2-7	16	TGCAGTGCTAGTAAAGGTGGAGGGACAGCGGCCTACGAGCAGTACTTC	CSASKGGGTAAYEQYF
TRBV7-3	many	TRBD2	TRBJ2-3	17	TGTGCCAGCAGCCCCAATCCACTAGCGGGAGTGGCAGATACGCAGTATTTT	CASSPNPLAGVADTQYF
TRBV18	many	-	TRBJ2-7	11	TGTGCCAGCTCACGCGACAGAGAGCAGTACTTC	CASSRDREQYF
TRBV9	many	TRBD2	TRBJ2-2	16	TGTGCCAGCAGCACTCGGACTAGCGCCGACACCGGGGAGCTGTTTTTT	CASSTRTSADTGELFF
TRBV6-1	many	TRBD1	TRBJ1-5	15	TGTGCCAGCAGTTCCGGGACAGGGCGGCATCAGCCCCAGCATTTT	CASSSGTGRHQPQHF
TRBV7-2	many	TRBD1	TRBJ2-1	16	TGTGCCAGCAGCCCCCGGGACAGGGCATCCTACAATGAGCAGTTCTTC	CASSPRDRASYNEQFF
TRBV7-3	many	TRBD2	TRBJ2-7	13	TGTGCCAGCGCTACGGGGGGGGCCTACGAGCAGTACTTC	CASATGGAYEQYF
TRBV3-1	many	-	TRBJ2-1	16	TGTGCCAGCAGCCAAGAGGTCCGCATCTCCTACAATGAGCAGTTCTTC	CASSQEVRISYNEQFF
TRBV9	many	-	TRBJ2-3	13	TGTGCCAGCAGCGGGGGAAGCACAGATACGCAGTATTTT	CASSGGSTDTQYF
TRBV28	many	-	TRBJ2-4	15	TGTGCCAGCAGTTCATCTGGGGGCCCGAAGGACATTCAGTACTTC	CASSSSGGPKDIQYF
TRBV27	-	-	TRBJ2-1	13	TGTGCCAGCAGTTTAGTGGAGTACAATGAGCAGTTCTTC	CASSLVEYNEQFF